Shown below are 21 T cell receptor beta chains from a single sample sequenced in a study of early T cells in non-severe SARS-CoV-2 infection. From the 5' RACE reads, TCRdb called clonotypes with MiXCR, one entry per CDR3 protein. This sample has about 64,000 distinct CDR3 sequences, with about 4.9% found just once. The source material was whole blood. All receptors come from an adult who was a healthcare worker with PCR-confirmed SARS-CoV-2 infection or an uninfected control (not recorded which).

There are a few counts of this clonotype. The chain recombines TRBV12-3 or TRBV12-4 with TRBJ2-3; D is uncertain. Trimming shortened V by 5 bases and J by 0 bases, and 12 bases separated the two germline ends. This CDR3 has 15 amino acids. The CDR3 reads CASSLSDASTDTQYF. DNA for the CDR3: TGTGCCAGCAGTCTCTCGGACGCTAGCACAGATACGCAGTATTTT.

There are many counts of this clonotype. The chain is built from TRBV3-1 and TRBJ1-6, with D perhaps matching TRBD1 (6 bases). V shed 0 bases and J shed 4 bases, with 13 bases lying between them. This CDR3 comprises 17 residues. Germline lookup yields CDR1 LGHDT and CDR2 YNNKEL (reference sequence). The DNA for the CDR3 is TGTGCCAGCAGCCAAGATCTTTGGCAGGGGTATAATTCACCCCTCCACTTT. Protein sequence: CASSQDLWQGYNSPLHF.

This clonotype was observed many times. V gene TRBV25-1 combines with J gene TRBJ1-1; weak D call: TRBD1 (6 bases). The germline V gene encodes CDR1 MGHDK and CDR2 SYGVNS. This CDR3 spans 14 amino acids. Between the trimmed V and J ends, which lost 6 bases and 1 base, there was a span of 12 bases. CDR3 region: CASRVSGANTEAFF. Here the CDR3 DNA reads TGTGCCAGCAGGGTTTCGGGGGCGAACACTGAAGCTTTCTTT.

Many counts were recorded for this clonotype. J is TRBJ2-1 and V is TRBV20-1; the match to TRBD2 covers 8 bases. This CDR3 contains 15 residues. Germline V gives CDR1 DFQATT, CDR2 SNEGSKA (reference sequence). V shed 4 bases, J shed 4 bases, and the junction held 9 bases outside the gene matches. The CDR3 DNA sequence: TGCAGTGCTACCGTGAGCGGGAGTGAGTACAATGAGCAGTTCTTC. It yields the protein CSATVSGSEYNEQFF.

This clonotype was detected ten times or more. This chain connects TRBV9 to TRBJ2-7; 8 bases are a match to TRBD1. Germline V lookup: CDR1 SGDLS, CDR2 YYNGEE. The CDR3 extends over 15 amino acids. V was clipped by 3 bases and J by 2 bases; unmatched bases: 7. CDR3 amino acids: CASSEGQAGPYEQYF. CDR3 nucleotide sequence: TGTGCCAGCAGCGAGGGACAGGCCGGCCCCTACGAGCAGTACTTC.

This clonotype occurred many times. CDR3 in amino acids: CASSSRTGQGTEAFF. The CDR3 DNA is TGTGCCAGCAGTTCCCGGACAGGGCAGGGCACTGAAGCTTTCTTT. J is TRBJ1-1 and V is TRBV27, with 8 bases matching TRBD1. This CDR3 comprises 15 residues. V lost 4 bases, J lost 4 bases, and 8 bases stayed unmatched. Germline CDR1 is MNHEY and CDR2 is SMNVEV (reference sequence).

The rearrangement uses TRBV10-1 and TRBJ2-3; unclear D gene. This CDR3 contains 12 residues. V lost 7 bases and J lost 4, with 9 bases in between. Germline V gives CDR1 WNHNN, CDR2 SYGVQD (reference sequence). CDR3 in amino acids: CASTEYADTQYF. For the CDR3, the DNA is TGCGCCAGCACGGAGTATGCAGATACGCAGTATTTT.

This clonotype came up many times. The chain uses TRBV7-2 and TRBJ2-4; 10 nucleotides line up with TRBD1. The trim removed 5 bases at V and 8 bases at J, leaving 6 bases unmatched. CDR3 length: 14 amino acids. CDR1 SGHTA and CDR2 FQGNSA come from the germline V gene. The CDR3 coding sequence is TGTGCCAGCAGCCCTACCGGGACAGGGGACATTCAGTACTTC. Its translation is CASSPTGTGDIQYF.

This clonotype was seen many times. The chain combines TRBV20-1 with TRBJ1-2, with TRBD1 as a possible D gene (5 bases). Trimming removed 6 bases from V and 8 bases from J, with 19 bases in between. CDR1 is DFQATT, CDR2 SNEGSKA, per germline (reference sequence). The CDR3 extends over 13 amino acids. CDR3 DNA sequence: TGCAGTGCCCCGGTGGAGGGGCATGGAGGCTACACCTTC. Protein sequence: CSAPVEGHGGYTF.

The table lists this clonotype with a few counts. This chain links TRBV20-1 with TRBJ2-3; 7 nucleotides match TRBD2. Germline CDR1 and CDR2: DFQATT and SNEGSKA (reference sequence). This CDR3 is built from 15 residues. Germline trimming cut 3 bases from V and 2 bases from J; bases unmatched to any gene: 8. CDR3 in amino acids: CSASASGALTDTQYF. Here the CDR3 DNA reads TGCAGTGCTAGTGCTAGCGGAGCCCTCACAGATACGCAGTATTTT.

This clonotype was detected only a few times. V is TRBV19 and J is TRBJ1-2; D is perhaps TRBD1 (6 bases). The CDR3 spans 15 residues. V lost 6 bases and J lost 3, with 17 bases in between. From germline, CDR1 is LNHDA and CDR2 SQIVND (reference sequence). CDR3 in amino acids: CASSRTAREHYGYTF. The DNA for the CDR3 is TGTGCCAGTAGCCGGACAGCTCGCGAACACTATGGCTACACCTTC.

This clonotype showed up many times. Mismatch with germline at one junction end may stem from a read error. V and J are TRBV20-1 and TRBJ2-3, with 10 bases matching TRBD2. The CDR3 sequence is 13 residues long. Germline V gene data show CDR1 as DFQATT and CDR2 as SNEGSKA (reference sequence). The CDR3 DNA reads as TGCAGTACTAGCGGGATTAGCACAGATACGCAGTATTTT. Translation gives CSTSGISTDTQYF.

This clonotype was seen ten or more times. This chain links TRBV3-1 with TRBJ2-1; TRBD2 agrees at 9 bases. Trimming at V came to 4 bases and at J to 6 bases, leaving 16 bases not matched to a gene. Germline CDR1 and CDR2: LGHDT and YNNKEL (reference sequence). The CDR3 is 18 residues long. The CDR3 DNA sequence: TGTGCCAGCAGCCTACTCATCCAAAAGCGGGGGGCGTTCAATGAGCAGTTCTTC. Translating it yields CASSLLIQKRGAFNEQFF.

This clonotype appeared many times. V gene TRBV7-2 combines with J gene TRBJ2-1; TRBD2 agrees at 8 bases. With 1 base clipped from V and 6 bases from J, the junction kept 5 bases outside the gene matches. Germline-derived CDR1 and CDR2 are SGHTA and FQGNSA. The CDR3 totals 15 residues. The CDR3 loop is CASSLDREGINEQFF. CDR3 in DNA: TGTGCCAGCAGCTTAGATCGGGAGGGCATCAATGAGCAGTTCTTC.

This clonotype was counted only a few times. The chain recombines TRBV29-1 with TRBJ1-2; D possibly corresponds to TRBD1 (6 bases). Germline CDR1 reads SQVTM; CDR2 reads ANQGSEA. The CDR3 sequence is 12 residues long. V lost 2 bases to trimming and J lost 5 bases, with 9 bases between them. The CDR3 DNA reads TGCAGCGTTGAAAGGACAGAATATGGCTACACCTTC. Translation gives CSVERTEYGYTF.

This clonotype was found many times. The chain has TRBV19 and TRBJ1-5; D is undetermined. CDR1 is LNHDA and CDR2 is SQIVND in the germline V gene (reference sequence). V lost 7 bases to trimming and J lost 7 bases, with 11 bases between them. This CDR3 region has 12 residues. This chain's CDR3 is CASKSGGQPQHF. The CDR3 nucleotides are TGTGCCAGTAAATCGGGAGGACAGCCCCAGCATTTT.

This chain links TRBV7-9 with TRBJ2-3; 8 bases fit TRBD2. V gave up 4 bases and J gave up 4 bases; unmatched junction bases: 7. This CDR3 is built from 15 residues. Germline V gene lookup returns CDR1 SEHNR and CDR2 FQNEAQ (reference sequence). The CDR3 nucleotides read TGTGCCAGCAGCTCAAGCGGGAGTGGGGCAGATACGCAGTATTTT. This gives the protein CASSSSGSGADTQYF.

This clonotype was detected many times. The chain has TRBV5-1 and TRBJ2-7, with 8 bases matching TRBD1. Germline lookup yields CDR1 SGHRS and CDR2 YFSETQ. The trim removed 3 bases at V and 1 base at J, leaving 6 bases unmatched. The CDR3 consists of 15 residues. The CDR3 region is CASSSSRTGSYEQYF. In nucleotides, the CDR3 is TGCGCCAGCAGCTCTAGCCGGACAGGGTCCTACGAGCAGTACTTC. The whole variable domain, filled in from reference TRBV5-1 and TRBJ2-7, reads KAGVTQTPRYLIKTRGQQVTLSCSPISGHRSVSWYQQTPGQGLQFLFEYFSETQRNKGNFPGRFSGRQFSNSRSEMNVSTLELGDSALYLCASSSSRTGSYEQYFGPGTRLTVT.

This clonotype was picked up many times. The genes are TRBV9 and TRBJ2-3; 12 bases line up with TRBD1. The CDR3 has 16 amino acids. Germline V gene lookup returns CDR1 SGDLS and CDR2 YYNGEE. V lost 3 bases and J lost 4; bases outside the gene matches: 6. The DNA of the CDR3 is TGTGCCAGCAGCGCCACCGGGACAGGGGGCGCAGATACGCAGTATTTT. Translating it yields CASSATGTGGADTQYF.

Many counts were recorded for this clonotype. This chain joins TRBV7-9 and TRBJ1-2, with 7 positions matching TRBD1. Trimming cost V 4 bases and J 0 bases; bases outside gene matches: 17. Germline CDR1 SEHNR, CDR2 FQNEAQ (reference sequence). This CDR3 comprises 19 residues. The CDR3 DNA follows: TGTGCCAGCAGCTCATCATATTACGTAAGGGACAGAGCTAACTATGGCTACACCTTC. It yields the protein CASSSSYYVRDRANYGYTF.

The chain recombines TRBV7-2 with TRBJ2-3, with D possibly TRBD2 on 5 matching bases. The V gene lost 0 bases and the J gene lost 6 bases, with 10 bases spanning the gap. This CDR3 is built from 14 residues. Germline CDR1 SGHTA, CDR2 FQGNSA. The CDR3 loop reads CASSLALDGDTQYF. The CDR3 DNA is TGTGCCAGCAGCTTAGCACTAGATGGGGATACGCAGTATTTT.